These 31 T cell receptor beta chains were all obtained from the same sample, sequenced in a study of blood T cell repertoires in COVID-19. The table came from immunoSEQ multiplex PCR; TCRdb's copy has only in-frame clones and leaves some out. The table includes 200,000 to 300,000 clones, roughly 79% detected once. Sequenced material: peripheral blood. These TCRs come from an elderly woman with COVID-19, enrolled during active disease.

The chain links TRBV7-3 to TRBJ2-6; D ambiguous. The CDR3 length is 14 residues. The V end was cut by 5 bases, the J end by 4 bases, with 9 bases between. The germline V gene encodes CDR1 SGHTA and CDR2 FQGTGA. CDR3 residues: CASSLDNGANVLTF. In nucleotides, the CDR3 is TGTGCCAGCAGCCTCGACAACGGGGCCAACGTCCTGACTTTC.

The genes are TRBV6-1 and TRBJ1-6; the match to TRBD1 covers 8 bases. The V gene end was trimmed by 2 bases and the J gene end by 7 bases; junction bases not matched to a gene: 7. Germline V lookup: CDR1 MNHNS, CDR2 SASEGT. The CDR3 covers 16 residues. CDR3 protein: CASSEPEGTGNSPLHF. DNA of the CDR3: TGTGCCAGCAGTGAACCCGAGGGGACAGGAAATTCACCCCTCCACTTT.

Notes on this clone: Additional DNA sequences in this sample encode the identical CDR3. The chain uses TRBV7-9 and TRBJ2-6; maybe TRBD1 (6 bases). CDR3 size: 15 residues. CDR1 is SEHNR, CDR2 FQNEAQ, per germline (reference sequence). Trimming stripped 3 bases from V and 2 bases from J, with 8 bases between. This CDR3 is CASSLTGAGANVLTF. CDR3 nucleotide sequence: TGTGCCAGCAGCTTGACAGGTGCTGGGGCCAACGTCCTGACTTTC.

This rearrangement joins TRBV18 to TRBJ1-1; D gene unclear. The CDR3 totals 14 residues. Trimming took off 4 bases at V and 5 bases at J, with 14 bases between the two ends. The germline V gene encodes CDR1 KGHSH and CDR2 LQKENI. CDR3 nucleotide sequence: TGTGCCAGCTCACTGCGCCTGGTATTGACTGAAGCTTTCTTT. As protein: CASSLRLVLTEAFF.

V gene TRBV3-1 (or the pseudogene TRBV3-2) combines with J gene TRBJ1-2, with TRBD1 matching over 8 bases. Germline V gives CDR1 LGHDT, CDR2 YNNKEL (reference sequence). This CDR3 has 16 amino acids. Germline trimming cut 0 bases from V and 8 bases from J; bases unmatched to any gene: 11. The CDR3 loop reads CASSQERGQASGGYTF. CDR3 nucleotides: TGTGCCAGCAGCCAAGAAAGGGGACAGGCGAGCGGGGGCTACACCTTC.

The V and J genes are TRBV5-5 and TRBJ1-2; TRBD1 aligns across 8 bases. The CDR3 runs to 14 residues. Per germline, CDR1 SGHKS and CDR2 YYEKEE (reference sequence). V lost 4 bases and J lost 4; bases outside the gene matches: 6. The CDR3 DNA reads TGTGCCAGCAGCAGTACAGGGGGATCCTATGGCTACACCTTC. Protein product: CASSSTGGSYGYTF.

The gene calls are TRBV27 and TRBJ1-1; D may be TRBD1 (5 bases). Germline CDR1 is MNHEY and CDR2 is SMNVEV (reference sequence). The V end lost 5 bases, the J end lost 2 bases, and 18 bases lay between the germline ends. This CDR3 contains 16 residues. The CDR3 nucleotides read TGTGCCAGCAGTCCCCTCATGACAGCCTATAACACTGAAGCTTTCTTT. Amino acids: CASSPLMTAYNTEAFF.

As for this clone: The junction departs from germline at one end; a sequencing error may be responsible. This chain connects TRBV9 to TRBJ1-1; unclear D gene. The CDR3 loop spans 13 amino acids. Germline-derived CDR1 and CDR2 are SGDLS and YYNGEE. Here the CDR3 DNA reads TGTGCCAGCAGCGTAGTAGTGAAGACTGAAGCTTTCTTT. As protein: CASSVVVKTEAFF.

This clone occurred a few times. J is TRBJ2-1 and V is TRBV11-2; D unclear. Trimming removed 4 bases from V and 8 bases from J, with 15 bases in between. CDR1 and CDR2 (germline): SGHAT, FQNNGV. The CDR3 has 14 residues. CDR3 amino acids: CASSYDGRQDEQFF. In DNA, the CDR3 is TGTGCCAGCAGCTATGATGGCCGCCAGGATGAGCAGTTCTTC.

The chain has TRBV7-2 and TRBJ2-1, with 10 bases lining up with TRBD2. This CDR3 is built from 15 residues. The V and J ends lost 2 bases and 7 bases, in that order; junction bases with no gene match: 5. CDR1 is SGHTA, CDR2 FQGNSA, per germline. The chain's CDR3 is CASSLQREGQNEQFF. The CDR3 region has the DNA TGTGCCAGCAGCTTACAGCGGGAGGGCCAAAATGAGCAGTTCTTC.

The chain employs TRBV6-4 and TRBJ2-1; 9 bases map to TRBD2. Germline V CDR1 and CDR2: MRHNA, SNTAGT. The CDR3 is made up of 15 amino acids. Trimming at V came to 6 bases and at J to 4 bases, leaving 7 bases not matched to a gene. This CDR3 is CASSPGLAPYNEQFF. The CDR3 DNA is TGTGCCAGCAGCCCGGGACTAGCCCCATACAATGAGCAGTTCTTC.

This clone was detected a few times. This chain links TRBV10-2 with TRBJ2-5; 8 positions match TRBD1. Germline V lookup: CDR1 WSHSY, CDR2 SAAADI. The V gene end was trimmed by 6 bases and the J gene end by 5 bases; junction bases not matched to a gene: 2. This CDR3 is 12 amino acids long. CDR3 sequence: CASRAGGETQYF. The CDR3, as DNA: TGCGCCAGCAGGGCAGGGGGCGAGACCCAGTACTTC.

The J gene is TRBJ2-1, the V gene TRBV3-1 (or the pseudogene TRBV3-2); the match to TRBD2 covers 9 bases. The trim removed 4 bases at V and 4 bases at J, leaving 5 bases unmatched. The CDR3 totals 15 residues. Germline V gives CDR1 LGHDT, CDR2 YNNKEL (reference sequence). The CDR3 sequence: CASSPLAGPYNEQFF. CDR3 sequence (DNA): TGTGCCAGCAGCCCACTAGCGGGCCCATACAATGAGCAGTTCTTC.

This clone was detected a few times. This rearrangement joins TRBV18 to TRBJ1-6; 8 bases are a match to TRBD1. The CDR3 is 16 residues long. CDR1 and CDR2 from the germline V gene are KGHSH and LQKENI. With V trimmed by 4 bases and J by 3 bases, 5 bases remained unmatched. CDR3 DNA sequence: TGTGCCAGCTCACTACAGGGGGGCGGCTATAATTCACCCCTCCACTTT. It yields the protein CASSLQGGGYNSPLHF.

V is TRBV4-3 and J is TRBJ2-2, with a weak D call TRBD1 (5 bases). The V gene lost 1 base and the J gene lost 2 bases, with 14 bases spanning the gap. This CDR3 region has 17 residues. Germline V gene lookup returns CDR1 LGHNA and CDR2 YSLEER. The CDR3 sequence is CASSQVQGRVNTGELFF. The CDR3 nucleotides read TGCGCCAGCAGCCAAGTCCAAGGCAGGGTAAACACCGGGGAGCTGTTTTTT.

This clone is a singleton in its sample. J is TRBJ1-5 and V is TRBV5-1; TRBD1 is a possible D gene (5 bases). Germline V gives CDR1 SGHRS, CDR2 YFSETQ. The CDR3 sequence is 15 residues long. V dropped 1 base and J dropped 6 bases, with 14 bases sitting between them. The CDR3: CASSLYGGEGQPQHF. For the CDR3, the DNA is TGCGCCAGCAGCTTGTACGGGGGTGAGGGTCAGCCCCAGCATTTT.

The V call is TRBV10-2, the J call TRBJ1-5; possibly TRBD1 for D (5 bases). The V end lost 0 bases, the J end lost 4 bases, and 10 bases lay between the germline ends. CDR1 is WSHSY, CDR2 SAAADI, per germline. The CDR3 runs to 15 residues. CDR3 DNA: TGCGCCAGCAGTGAGTCCCGGGGGAGGAATCAGCCCCAGCATTTT. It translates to CASSESRGRNQPQHF.

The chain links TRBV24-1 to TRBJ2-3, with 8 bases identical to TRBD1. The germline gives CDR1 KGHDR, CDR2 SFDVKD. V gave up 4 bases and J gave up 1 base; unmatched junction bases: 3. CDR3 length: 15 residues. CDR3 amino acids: CATSDPGQGTDTQYF. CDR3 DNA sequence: TGTGCCACCAGTGACCCGGGACAGGGCACAGATACGCAGTATTTT.

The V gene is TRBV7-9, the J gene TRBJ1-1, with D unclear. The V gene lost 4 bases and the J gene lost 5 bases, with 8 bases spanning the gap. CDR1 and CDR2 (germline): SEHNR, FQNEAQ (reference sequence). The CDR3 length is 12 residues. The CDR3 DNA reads TGTGCCAGCAGCTCGCCGGGGACTGAAGCTTTCTTT. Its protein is CASSSPGTEAFF. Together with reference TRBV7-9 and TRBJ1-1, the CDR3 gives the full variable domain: DTGVSQNPRHKITKRGQNVTFRCDPISEHNRLYWYRQTLGQGPEFLTYFQNEAQLEKSRLLSDRFSAERPKGSFSTLEIQRTEQGDSAMYLCASSSPGTEAFFGQGTRLTVV.

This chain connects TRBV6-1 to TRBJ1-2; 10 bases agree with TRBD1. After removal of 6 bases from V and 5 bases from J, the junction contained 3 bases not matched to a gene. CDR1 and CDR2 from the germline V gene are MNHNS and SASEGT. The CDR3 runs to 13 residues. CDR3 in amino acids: CASRTGGDYGYTF. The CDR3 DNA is TGTGCCAGCAGGACAGGGGGCGATTATGGCTACACCTTC.

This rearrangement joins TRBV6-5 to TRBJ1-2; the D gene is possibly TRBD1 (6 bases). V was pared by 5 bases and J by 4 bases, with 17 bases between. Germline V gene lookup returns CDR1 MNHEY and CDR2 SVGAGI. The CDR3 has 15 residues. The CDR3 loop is CASSTNLGGPYGYTF. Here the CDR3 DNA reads TGTGCCAGCAGTACCAATCTTGGGGGCCCCTATGGCTACACCTTC.

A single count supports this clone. The CDR3 DNA sequence: TGTGCCTGGTCCCCGGGACAGAGAGAGACCCAGTACTTC. As protein: CAWSPGQRETQYF. The chain joins TRBV30 to TRBJ2-5, with TRBD1 matching 7 bases. Germline-derived CDR1 and CDR2 are GTSNPN and SVGIG (reference sequence). The CDR3 contains 13 residues. Unmatched junction bases numbered 7, after V lost 5 bases and J lost 4 bases.

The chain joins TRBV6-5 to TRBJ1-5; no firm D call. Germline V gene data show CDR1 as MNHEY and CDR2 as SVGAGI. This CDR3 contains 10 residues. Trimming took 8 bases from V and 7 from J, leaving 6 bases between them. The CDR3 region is CASGIQPQHF. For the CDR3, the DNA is TGTGCCAGCGGCATCCAGCCCCAGCATTTT.

The CDR3 protein is CASSVGGIWENEQFF. The CDR3 region has the DNA TGTGCCAGCAGCGTAGGAGGGATTTGGGAAAATGAGCAGTTCTTC. V and J are TRBV9 and TRBJ2-1, with D possibly TRBD2 on 5 matching bases. Germline CDR1 reads SGDLS; CDR2 reads YYNGEE. Trimming shortened V by 0 bases and J by 7 bases, and 14 bases separated the two germline ends. CDR3 length: 15 amino acids.

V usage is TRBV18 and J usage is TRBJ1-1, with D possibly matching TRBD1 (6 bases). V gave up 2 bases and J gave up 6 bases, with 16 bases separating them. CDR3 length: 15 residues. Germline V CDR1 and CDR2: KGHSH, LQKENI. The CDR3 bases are TGTGCCAGCTCACCATCCCCGCAGGGGTCGGCTGAAGCTTTCTTT. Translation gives CASSPSPQGSAEAFF.

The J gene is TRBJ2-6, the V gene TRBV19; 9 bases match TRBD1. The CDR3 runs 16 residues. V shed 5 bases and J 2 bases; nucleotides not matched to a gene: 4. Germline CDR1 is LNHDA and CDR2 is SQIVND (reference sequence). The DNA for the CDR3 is TGTGCCAGTAGTTTAAACAGGGGGCCTGGGGCCAACGTCCTGACTTTC. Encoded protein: CASSLNRGPGANVLTF. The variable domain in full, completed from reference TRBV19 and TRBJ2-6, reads DGGITQSPKYLFRKEGQNVTLSCEQNLNHDAMYWYRQDPGQGLRLIYYSQIVNDFQKGDIAEGYSVSREKKESFPLTVTSAQKNPTAFYLCASSLNRGPGANVLTFGAGSRLTVL.

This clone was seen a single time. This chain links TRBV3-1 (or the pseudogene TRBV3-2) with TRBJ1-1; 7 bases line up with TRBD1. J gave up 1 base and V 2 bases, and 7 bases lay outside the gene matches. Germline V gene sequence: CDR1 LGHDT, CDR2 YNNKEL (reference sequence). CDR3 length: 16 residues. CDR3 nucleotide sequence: TGTGCCAGCAGCCAAAGGACGGGACAGTCGAACACTGAAGCTTTCTTT. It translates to CASSQRTGQSNTEAFF.

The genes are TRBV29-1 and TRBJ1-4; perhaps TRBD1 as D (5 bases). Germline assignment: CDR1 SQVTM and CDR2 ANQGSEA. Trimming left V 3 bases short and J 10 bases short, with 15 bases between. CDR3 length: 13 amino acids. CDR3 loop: CSVDGAGYGKLFF. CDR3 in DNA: TGCAGCGTTGATGGGGCAGGGTACGGAAAACTGTTTTTT. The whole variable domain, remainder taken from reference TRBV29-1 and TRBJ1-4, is SAVISQKPSRDICQRGTSLTIQCQVDSQVTMMFWYRQQPGQSLTLIATANQGSEATYESGFVIDKFPISRPNLTFSTLTVSNMSPEDSSIYLCSVDGAGYGKLFFGSGTQLSVL.

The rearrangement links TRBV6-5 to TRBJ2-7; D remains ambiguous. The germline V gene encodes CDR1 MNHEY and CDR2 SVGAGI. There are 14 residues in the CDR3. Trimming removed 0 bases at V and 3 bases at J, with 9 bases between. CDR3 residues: CASSYSRLNYEQYF. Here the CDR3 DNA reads TGTGCCAGCAGTTACTCGCGCCTAAACTACGAGCAGTACTTC.

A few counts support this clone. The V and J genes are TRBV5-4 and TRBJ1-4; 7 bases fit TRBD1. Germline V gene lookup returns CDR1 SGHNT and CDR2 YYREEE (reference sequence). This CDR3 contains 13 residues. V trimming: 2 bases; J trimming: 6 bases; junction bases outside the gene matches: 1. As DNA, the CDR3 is TGTGCCAGCAGCTTAACAGGGGATGAAAAACTGTTTTTT. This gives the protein CASSLTGDEKLFF. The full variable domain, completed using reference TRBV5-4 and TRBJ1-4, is ETGVTQSPTHLIKTRGQQVTLRCSSQSGHNTVSWYQQALGQGPQFIFQYYREEENGRGNFPPRFSGLQFPNYSSELNVNALELDDSALYLCASSLTGDEKLFFGSGTQLSVL.

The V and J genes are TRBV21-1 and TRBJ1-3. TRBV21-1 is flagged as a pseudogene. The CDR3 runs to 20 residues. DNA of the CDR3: TGTGCCAGCAGCAAAGTGCGGGGGGCCCTCTCGATCCTCTCTGGAAACACCATATATTTT. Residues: CASSKVRGALSILSGNTIYF.